One T cell receptor (beta chain) is described in this entry. The antigen it recognizes is unknown. Qualities for individual bases were not recorded, and no much larger clone is one base off. The source of the sample is a study of blood T cell repertoires in COVID-19 (dated by TCRdb to between 2020 and 2021). Notes on the research overall: Samples covering the acute and convalescent phases of COVID-19 were provided by collaborators in the United States, Italy and Spain. The material from the prospective study consisted of cDNA or gDNA derived from T cells, B-cell-depleted T cells, or PBMCs. The dataset comprised deeply sampled blood TCRbeta repertoires from subjects exposed to, actively infected with, or recovered from COVID-19. A freely available public database, intended as a resource for researchers studying the immune response to SARS-CoV-2, is where the repertoires were released. The samples were drawn from the first 160 participants of the ongoing ImmuneRACE study and from more than 1,000 subjects provided by 6 global collaborators. Sample metadata almost always included a de-identified subject ID, COVID-19 status, age in years and sex. Where available, HLA class I and class II types were obtained from metadata supplied by the sample provider rather than from assay-based typing. What the research found in general, with its limitations: How much clinical and demographic metadata was included differed by source and by participant, and the metadata was provided uncurated.

The collaborating institutions used their own protocols to collect whole blood in K2EDTA tubes. For TCRbeta analysis, collaborators shipped samples as frozen whole blood, isolated PBMCs, or DNA extracted from either of those sample types. The immunoSEQ Assay, a bias-controlled multiplex PCR, was used to amplify TCRbeta CDR3 regions from genomic DNA. Concerning the study's data processing: The number of nucleated cells in each sample was estimated from the amplification of reference gene primers within the assay. To quantify the absolute abundance of each unique TCRbeta CDR3 rearrangement, sequence reads were collapsed and filtered. For each sample, productive Simpson clonality was calculated as the square root of Simpson's diversity index across productive rearrangements. TCRdb retrieved this table from immuneACCESS and kept in-frame rearrangements only. Not all clones are present; in checked studies, unresolved V genes account for under half, and no reason is known for the remainder. V, J and clone size reflect that table, while D and trimming were determined from the DNA. The sample data list tens of thousands of clones, and about nine tenths of these were observed just once. The top ten constitute less than 8.5% of the sample.

Germline trimming: 6 bases from V, 2 bases from J; junction bases outside gene matches: 5. According to the germline V gene (reference sequence), CDR1 reads LNHDA and CDR2 reads SQIVND. From cysteine to phenylalanine, the CDR3 is 15 amino acids long. Kept here is only the CDR3 DNA, which spans 45 bases and is read in frame from base 1. What was sequenced was peripheral blood. Rearrangement joined TRBV19 to TRBJ2-5; the junction holds 11 bases that match TRBD2. The receptor was isolated from a human donor in a cohort sampled during active COVID-19. The CDR3 region: CASSYLAGGQETQYF. Read as DNA, the sequence is TGTGCCAGTAGCTACCTAGCGGGGGGACAAGAGACCCAGTACTTC.